This T cell receptor (beta chain) was observed in a study of post-analysis software for immune sequencing data. Study-wide findings and caveats: TRBV5-6, TRBV5-1 and TRBV20-1 belonged to a set of a handful of TRBV segments that were more frequent in patients than controls.

This clonotype was detected many times. The target antigen is unknown. Unique molecular identifiers were built into the TCR beta cDNA libraries. Some 500,000 cDNA molecules were recovered from an input of roughly 0.95 to 11 million T cells. TCRdb used MiXCR to reprocess the PCR reads, holding one entry per CDR3 protein. The sample consists of approximately 180,000 distinct CDR3 sequences, 25% to 35% of them appearing once. CDR1 is MNHEY and CDR2 is SMNVEV in the germline V gene (reference sequence). J gave up 2 bases and V 3 bases, and 4 bases lay outside the gene matches. This CDR3 comprises 15 residues.

The sequence derives from a girl aged 5-17 years with multiple sclerosis. The sequencing sample was made of blood. The chain recombines TRBV27 with TRBJ2-7, with 10 bases aligning to TRBD1. The CDR3 here is CASSFPGQGTYEQYF. In DNA form, the CDR3 reads TGTGCCAGCAGTTTCCCGGGACAGGGGACCTACGAGCAGTACTTC.